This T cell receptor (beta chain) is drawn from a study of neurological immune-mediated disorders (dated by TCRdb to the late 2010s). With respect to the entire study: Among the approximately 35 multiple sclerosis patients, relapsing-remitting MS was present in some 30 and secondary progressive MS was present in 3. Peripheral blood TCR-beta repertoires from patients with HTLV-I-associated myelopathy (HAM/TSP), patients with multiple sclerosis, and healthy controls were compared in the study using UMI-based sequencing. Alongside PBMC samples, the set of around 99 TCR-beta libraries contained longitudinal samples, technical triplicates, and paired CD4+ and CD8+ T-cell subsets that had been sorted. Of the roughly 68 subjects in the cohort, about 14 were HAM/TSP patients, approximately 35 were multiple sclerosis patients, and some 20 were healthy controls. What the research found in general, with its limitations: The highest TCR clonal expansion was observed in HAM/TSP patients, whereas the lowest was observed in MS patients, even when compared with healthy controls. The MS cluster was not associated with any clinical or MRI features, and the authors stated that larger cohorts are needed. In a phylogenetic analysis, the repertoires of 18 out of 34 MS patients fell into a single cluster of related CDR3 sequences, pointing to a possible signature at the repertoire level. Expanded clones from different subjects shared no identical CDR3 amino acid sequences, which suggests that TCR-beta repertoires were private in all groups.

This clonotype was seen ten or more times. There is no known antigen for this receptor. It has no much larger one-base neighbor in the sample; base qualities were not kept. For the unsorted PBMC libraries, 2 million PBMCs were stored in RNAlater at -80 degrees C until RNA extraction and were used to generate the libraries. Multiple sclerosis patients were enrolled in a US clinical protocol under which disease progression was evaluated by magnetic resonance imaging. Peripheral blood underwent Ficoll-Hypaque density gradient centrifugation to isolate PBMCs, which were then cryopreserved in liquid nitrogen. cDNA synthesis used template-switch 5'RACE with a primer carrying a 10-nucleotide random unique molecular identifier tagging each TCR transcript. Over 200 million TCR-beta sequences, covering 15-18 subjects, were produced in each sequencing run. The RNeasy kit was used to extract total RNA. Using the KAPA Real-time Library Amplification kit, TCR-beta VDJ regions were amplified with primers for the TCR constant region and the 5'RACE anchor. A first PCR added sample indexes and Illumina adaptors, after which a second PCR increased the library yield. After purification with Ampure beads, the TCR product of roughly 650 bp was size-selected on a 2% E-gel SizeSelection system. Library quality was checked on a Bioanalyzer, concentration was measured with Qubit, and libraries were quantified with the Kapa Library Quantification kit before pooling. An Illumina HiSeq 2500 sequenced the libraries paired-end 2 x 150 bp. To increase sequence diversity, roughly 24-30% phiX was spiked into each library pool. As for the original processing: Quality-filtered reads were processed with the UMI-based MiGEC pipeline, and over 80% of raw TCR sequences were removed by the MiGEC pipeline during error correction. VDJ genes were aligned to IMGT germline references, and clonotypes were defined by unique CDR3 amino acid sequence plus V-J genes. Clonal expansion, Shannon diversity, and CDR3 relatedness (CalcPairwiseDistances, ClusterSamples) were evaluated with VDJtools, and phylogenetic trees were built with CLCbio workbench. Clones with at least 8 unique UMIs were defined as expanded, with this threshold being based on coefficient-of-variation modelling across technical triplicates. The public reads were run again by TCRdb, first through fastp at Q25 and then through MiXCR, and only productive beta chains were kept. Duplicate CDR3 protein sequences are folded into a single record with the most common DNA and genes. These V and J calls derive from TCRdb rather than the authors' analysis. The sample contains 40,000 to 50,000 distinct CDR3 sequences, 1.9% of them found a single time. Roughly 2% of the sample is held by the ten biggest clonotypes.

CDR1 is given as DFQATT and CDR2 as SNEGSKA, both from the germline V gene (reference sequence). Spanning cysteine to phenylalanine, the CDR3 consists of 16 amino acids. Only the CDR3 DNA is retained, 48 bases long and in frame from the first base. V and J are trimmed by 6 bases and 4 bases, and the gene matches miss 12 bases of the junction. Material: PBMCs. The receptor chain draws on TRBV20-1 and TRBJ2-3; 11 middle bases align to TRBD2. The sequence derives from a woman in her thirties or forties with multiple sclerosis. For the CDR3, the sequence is CSALERLAGSADTQYF. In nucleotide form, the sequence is TGCAGTGCCCTAGAGAGACTAGCGGGGTCGGCAGATACGCAGTATTTT.